This TCR beta chain was documented in a study of brain T cells in children with intractable seizures. Whole-study findings and limits: Viral specificity was inferred only from CDR3 similarity; HCMV serostatus was unknown.

Per germline, CDR1 SGHAT and CDR2 FQNNGV. V was trimmed by 2 bases and J by 5 bases, leaving 9 bases between them. The CDR3 spans 13 residues. The assay was immunoSEQ multiplex PCR, and TCRdb's table has in-frame clones only and misses some. Among 80,000 or so clones listed, about 90% were seen once. As regards this clone: Its antigen is as yet unknown.

Sequencing was limited to surgery cases with top T cell transcript signatures in brain tissue. At least one anti-epileptic drug was given before surgery. The rearrangement uses TRBV11-2 and TRBJ1-2; D not certain. This specimen consisted of peripheral blood, obtained at surgery. This clonotype was obtained from a girl aged 2 to 9 with Rasmussen encephalitis and intractable seizures. The CDR3, as DNA: TGTGCCAGCAGCTTACAGGCGACGTATGGCTACACCTTC. Protein product: CASSLQATYGYTF.